The 13 T cell receptor beta chains in this list originate from one sample, sequenced in a study of CD8+ T cells in alopecia areata. TCR sequencing used cDNA made by reverse transcription of extracted RNA. Using immunoSEQ multiplex PCR, the repertoire was profiled, and TCRdb retains in-frame clones only, with some absent. Of over 8,000 clones in the sample, approximately 70% were seen once. Peripheral blood, together with lesional scalp punch biopsies, was collected from alopecia areata patients. Sequencing was performed on skin. These receptors all stem from a human donor with alopecia areata.

The rearrangement joins TRBV2 to TRBJ2-3; D not resolved. The germline V gene has CDR1 SNHLY and CDR2 FYNNEI. V was shortened by 7 bases and J by 2 bases, with 22 bases between the two germline ends. This CDR3 has 17 residues. The CDR3 DNA sequence: TGTGCCAGCACCAAAGGCCCGTATGAACCCGACACAGATACGCAGTATTTT. Encoded protein: CASTKGPYEPDTDTQYF. Looking up the rest from reference TRBV2 and TRBJ2-3 gives the full variable domain: EPEVTQTPSHQVTQMGQEVILRCVPISNHLYFYWYRQILGQKVEFLVSFYNNEISEKSEIFDDQFSVERPDGSNFTLKIRSTKLEDSAMYFCASTKGPYEPDTDTQYFGPGTRLTVL.

The chain employs TRBV4-1 and TRBJ1-2, with a tentative D call TRBD1 (5 bases). V lost 3 bases, J lost 3 bases, and 20 bases lay in between. Per the germline V gene, CDR1 is MGHRA and CDR2 is YSYEKL. The CDR3 sequence is 17 residues long. The CDR3 region has the DNA TGCGCCAGCAGCCAGCGAAGCATGGGACCGGGGGACTATGGCTACACCTTC. Encoded protein: CASSQRSMGPGDYGYTF.

This sequence joins TRBV9 and TRBJ2-1; D uncertain. The length of the CDR3 is 16 residues. Trimming stripped 3 bases from V and 0 bases from J, with 13 bases between. Germline V lookup: CDR1 SGDLS, CDR2 YYNGEE. CDR3 sequence: CASSGRTILSYNEQFF. In DNA, the CDR3 is TGTGCCAGCAGCGGGAGAACTATACTCTCCTACAATGAGCAGTTCTTC.

This clone has just a few counts. The chain carries TRBV18 and TRBJ2-3; a weak D match, TRBD1 (6 bases). V was shortened by 5 bases and J by 5 bases, with 11 bases between the two germline ends. CDR1 and CDR2 from the germline V gene are KGHSH and LQKENI. This CDR3 region has 13 residues. The CDR3 region has the DNA TGTGCCAGCTCAGGGACAAATGGAGATACGCAGTATTTT. It encodes CASSGTNGDTQYF. Complete variable domain (other parts from reference TRBV18 and TRBJ2-3): NAGVMQNPRHLVRRRGQEARLRCSPMKGHSHVYWYRQLPEEGLKFMVYLQKENIIDESGMPKERFSAEFPKEGPSILRIQQVVRGDSAAYFCASSGTNGDTQYFGPGTRLTVL.

The chain employs TRBV10-3 and TRBJ2-7; the match to TRBD1 covers 10 bases. The CDR3 totals 15 residues. Germline trimming cut 3 bases from V and 2 bases from J; bases unmatched to any gene: 4. The V gene's germline CDR1 is ENHRY and CDR2 SYGVKD. This CDR3 is CAISESGTGAYEQYF. CDR3 coding DNA: TGTGCCATCAGTGAATCCGGGACAGGGGCCTACGAGCAGTACTTC.

The chain is built from TRBV28 and TRBJ2-7; 9 bases are shared with TRBD2. J gave up 2 bases and V 3 bases, and 8 bases lay outside the gene matches. From germline, CDR1 is MDHEN and CDR2 SYDVKM. The CDR3 has 16 amino acids. CDR3 amino acids: CASSFDLAGLTYEQYF. The CDR3 DNA reads TGTGCCAGCAGTTTCGACCTAGCGGGGCTTACCTACGAGCAGTACTTC.

This chain joins TRBV29-1 and TRBJ1-5; D may be TRBD1 (6 bases). V was cut by 4 bases and J by 2 bases, with 15 bases left in between. The length of the CDR3 is 15 residues. Germline V gene lookup returns CDR1 SQVTM and CDR2 ANQGSEA. The CDR3: CSVVTGGAGNQPQHF. The CDR3 DNA is TGCAGCGTTGTCACGGGGGGGGCTGGCAATCAGCCCCAGCATTTT.

This rearrangement joins TRBV7-8 to TRBJ1-1, with D perhaps matching TRBD1 (6 bases). V lost 5 bases and J lost 0, with 13 bases in between. The CDR3 sequence is 15 residues long. Germline CDR1 SGHVS, CDR2 FQNEAQ. The CDR3 protein is CASSPRTAMNTEAFF. The CDR3 DNA sequence: TGTGCCAGCAGCCCGCGGACAGCCATGAACACTGAAGCTTTCTTT.

The genes are TRBV7-2 and TRBJ2-7; TRBD2 matches at 8 bases. The V and J ends lost 8 bases and 5 bases, in that order; junction bases with no gene match: 8. CDR3 length equals 13 residues. Germline V gene sequence: CDR1 SGHTA, CDR2 FQGNSA. The CDR3 sequence: CASSRGGYNEQYF. The CDR3, as DNA: TGTGCCAGCTCCCGGGGGGGGTACAACGAGCAGTACTTC. Full variable domain (missing parts from reference TRBV7-2 and TRBJ2-7): GAGVSQSPSNKVTEKGKDVELRCDPISGHTALYWYRQSLGQGLEFLIYFQGNSAPDKSGLPSDRFSAERTGGSVSTLTIQRTQQEDSAVYLCASSRGGYNEQYFGPGTRLTVT.

As to this clone: The junction differs from germline at one of its ends, possibly a read error. V usage is TRBV9 and J usage is TRBJ1-4; D might be TRBD1 (5 bases). This CDR3 comprises 16 residues. The germline CDR1 and CDR2 sequences are SGDLS and YYNGEE. The CDR3 DNA sequence: TGTGCCAGCTGCGTAGGTGTCGGGGGAACTAATGAAAAACTGTTTTTT. It is translated as CASCVGVGGTNEKLFF.

This chain's CDR3 is CASSSAGGGWRGYTF. The CDR3 region has the DNA TGTGCCAGCAGCTCCGCCGGGGGGGGTTGGAGAGGCTACACCTTC. V and J are TRBV7-2 and TRBJ1-2, with a weak D call TRBD1 (5 bases). The V gene's germline CDR1 is SGHTA and CDR2 FQGNSA. This CDR3 is 15 amino acids long. Deletions cut 4 bases from V and 8 bases from J, with 20 bases between.

The chain has TRBV5-1 and TRBJ2-3, with D possibly TRBD2 on 5 matching bases. Germline V gives CDR1 SGHRS, CDR2 YFSETQ. The CDR3 has 17 amino acids. V was shortened by 3 bases and J by 8 bases, with 25 bases between the two germline ends. CDR3 in DNA: TGCGCCAGCAGCTCCACCGGGGTAACCCCGACCTTCGGTACGCAGTATTTT. Amino acid sequence: CASSSTGVTPTFGTQYF.

This clone turned up a few times. This rearrangement joins TRBV4-1 to TRBJ2-1; D possibly uses TRBD1 or TRBD2 (5 bases each). Germline-derived CDR1 and CDR2 are MGHRA and YSYEKL. The V and J ends lost 0 bases and 2 bases respectively, with 20 bases between them. This CDR3 contains 19 residues. The CDR3 DNA is TGCGCCAGCAGCCAAGATCGGGGCCCAGGGTCTATTGCCTACAATGAGCAGTTCTTC. It translates to CASSQDRGPGSIAYNEQFF.